These 7 T cell receptor beta chains originate from one sample sequenced in a study of molecular identifiers for immune sequencing clone quantification (dated by TCRdb to about 2018). Libraries came from PCR. The sequencer listed for this sample is NextSeq 500. TCRdb handled the public reads itself, with Q25 trimming in fastp and clone calling in MiXCR, and kept productive beta chains. Merged by CDR3 protein, the rows form single entries marked with the most common genes and DNA. The sample includes roughly 320,000 distinct CDR3 sequences, with under 25% observed a single time. Of the sample, 0.65% to 0.75% is held by the ten largest clones. Specimen: naive CD8+ T cells from blood, with Jurkat cell RNA spiked in. The cell subset or site label of this sample denotes: FACS-sorted CD8+CD4-CCR7+CD45RA+ naive T cells. The receptor source for this set is a human donor in good health. Some libraries in this study had Jurkat cell RNA spiked in.

This sequence joins TRBV13 and TRBJ2-1, with TRBD2 matching over 12 bases. The germline CDR1 and CDR2 sequences are PRHDT and FYEKMQ (reference sequence). The V gene end was trimmed by 9 bases and the J gene end by 6 bases; junction bases not matched to a gene: 6. The CDR3 contains 14 residues. Here the CDR3 DNA reads TGTGCCAGTACTAGCGGGGGGCCGGGCAATGAGCAGTTCTTC. Encoded protein: CASTSGGPGNEQFF.

In the case of this clonotype: Its ends do not fully match the called genes, so a read error is possible. J is TRBJ2-3 and V is TRBV7-9; D ambiguous. This CDR3 has 12 residues. CDR1 is SEHNR, CDR2 FQNEAQ, per germline (reference sequence). CDR3 nucleotide sequence: TGTGCCAGCAGCCCTGCGGCAGATACGCGGTATTTT. This translates into CASSPAADTRYF.

In its sample, this clonotype was seen once. A read error may be the cause here, since a much bigger clone is one base away. The genes are TRBV28 and TRBJ2-4; 7 bases agree with TRBD1. The CDR3 totals 17 residues. CDR1 and CDR2 from the germline V gene are MDHEN and SYDVKM. The CDR3: CASSPLRQGLAKNIQHF. For the CDR3, the DNA is TGTGCCAGCAGTCCCCTCCGACAGGGTCTAGCCAAAAACATTCAGCACTTC.

Points on this clonotype: The germline gene is not matched at one end of the junction; a read error may be the cause. The chain recombines TRBV6-5 with TRBJ2-3; 9 bases agree with TRBD2. Germline CDR1 is MNHEY and CDR2 is SVGAGI. The CDR3 has 15 amino acids. CDR3 region: CAGSLTSGSTDTQYF. DNA for the CDR3: TGTGCCGGCAGTTTGACTAGCGGTAGCACAGATACGCAGTATTTT.

This clonotype was detected only a few times. This chain links TRBV28 with TRBJ2-3, with 8 bases identical to TRBD2. The germline CDR1 and CDR2 sequences are MDHEN and SYDVKM. There are 17 residues in the CDR3. Trimming took 3 bases from V and 4 from J; bases not matched to a gene: 12. CDR3 in amino acids: CASSFQPAGDGADTQYF. CDR3 nucleotide sequence: TGTGCCAGCAGTTTTCAGCCAGCGGGAGATGGTGCAGATACGCAGTATTTT. The full variable domain, its missing parts supplied by reference TRBV28 and TRBJ2-3, is DVKVTQSSRYLVKRTGEKVFLECVQDMDHENMFWYRQDPGLGLRLIYFSYDVKMKEKGDIPEGYSVSREKKERFSLILESASTNQTSMYLCASSFQPAGDGADTQYFGPGTRLTVL.

The V gene is TRBV27, the J gene TRBJ1-1; tentative D call: TRBD1 (5 bases). Germline assignment: CDR1 MNHEY and CDR2 SMNVEV (reference sequence). There are 11 residues in the CDR3. V was trimmed by 6 bases and J by 9 bases, leaving 11 bases between them. Written as DNA, the CDR3 is TGTGCCAGCAGAGGAGGGACGAAAGCTTTCTTT. Its translation: CASRGGTKAFF.

V and J are TRBV12-3 or TRBV12-4 and TRBJ2-2, with 7 bases identical to TRBD2. J lost 5 bases, V lost 5 bases, and 5 bases had no gene match. This CDR3 contains 14 residues. The CDR3 here is CASSLTSRTGELFF. In DNA form, the CDR3 reads TGTGCCAGCAGTCTGACTAGCAGGACCGGGGAGCTGTTTTTT.